This T cell receptor (beta chain) came from a study of Ad26.COV2.S vaccination and SARS-CoV-2 variants. Study summary: Donor got 5x10^10 or 1x10^11 viral particles of Ad26.COV2.S. Study-level findings and limits: Substantial response breadth was reportedly seen for spike-specific CD8+ and CD4+ T cells after vaccination. Vaccine recipients showed a spike-specific TCR breadth that was higher than in placebo recipients.

The treatment is: over 15 received Ad26.COV2.S at low or high dose, single or two shots; about 5 received placebo; per-sample allocation not given. On day 63 after the first injection, vaccine and placebo recipients gave samples. SARS-CoV-2 spike from the Wuhan strain was encoded by the vaccine, an Ad26 vector. With respect to this clone: Its antigen is unidentified.

The method was immunoSEQ multiplex PCR; TCRdb's version includes in-frame clones alone and lacks a portion of them. The table includes about 430,000 clones, 80% to 95% detected once. The CDR3 is made up of 14 amino acids. V was pared by 3 bases and J by 7 bases, with 12 bases between. Germline V lookup: CDR1 SEHNR, CDR2 FQNEAQ (reference sequence). The receptor's source is a person between 18 and 65 years old who received the Ad26.COV2.S COVID-19 vaccine or a placebo. The chain uses TRBV7-9 and TRBJ2-2; no reliable D call. The sample was peripheral blood, taken in a trial of Ad26.COV2.S vaccine versus placebo. The CDR3 sequence: CASSLISWGGELFF. Written as DNA, the CDR3 is TGTGCCAGCAGCTTGATAAGTTGGGGCGGGGAGCTGTTTTTT.